This TCR beta chain was identified in a study of T cells in Graves' hyperthyroidism and ophthalmopathy. Notes on this clonotype: Antigen: not known.

Findings of the study overall: Ophthalmopathy could be told apart from stable hyperthyroidism with a 13 V-J model.

Amplification of TCR beta CDR3 regions was performed using RNA transcripts as template. Primed by the HTBI set, a first-round RT-PCR was run on the TCR CDR3. MiXCR, applied by TCRdb to the multiplex PCR reads, yields one record per CDR3 protein. Among 300,000 or so distinct CDR3 sequences, 17% were seen once, and the ten largest hold approximately 57%. The sequencing input was blood. The clonotype originates from a woman aged 55-70 years with Graves' ophthalmopathy.

The CDR3 is CASSPTTDGTGNTIYF. CDR3 nucleotide sequence: TGCGCCAGCAGCCCCACGACGGACGGCACTGGAAACACCATATATTTT. The chain combines TRBV4-3 with TRBJ1-3; D ambiguous. The germline gives CDR1 LGHNA, CDR2 YSLEER. Trimming pared 4 bases from V and 2 bases from J, leaving 15 bases between. The CDR3 is 16 residues long.